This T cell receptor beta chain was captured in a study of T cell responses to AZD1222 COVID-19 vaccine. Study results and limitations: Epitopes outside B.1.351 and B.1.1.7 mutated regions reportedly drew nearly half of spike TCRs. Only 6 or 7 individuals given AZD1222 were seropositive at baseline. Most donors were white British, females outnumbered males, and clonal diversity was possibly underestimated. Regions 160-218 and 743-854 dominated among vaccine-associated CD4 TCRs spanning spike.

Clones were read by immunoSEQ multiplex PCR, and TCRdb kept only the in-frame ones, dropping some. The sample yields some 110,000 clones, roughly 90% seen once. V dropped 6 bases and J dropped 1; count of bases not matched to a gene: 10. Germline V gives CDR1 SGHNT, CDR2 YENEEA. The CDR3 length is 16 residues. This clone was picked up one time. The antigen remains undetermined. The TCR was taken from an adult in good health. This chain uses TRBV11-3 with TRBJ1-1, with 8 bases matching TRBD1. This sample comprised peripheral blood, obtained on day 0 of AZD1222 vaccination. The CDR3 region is CASRDRATPSNTEAFF. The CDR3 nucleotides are TGTGCCAGCAGGGACAGGGCGACCCCGTCGAACACTGAAGCTTTCTTT.